The rows below give T cell receptor beta chains drawn from one sample of a study of blood T cell repertoires in COVID-19. Data came from immunoSEQ multiplex PCR; TCRdb stores just in-frame clones and leaves some out. The top ten hold less than 2% of the sample, which has under 60,000 clones, about 88% seen once. Input material: peripheral blood. The source of these receptors is a man between 60 and 70 years old with acute or convalescent COVID-19. The CDR3 runs from the conserved cysteine through the conserved F or W. The D gene is left open where the match is weak. The size entry is marked missing in some rows and otherwise reads once, few, many or a size class.

size	V	D	J	CDR3	DNA
-	TRBV28	-	TRBJ1-1	CASRFGDSTEAFF	TGTGCCAGCAGATTCGGGGATAGCACTGAAGCTTTCTTT
-	TRBV2	-	TRBJ2-1	CASRARAGYNEQFF	TGTGCCAGCAGGGCTCGCGCGGGCTACAATGAGCAGTTCTTC
-	TRBV19	TRBD1	TRBJ1-2	CASSDRVTYGYTF	TGTGCCAGTAGTGACAGGGTGACCTATGGCTACACCTTC
once	TRBV9	-	TRBJ1-2	CASSVVPSDSLYGYTF	TGTGCCAGCAGCGTAGTCCCTTCCGACAGCCTCTATGGCTACACCTTC
-	TRBV7-9	-	TRBJ2-5	CASSLQGWETQYF	TGTGCCAGCAGCTTACAGGGTTGGGAGACCCAGTACTTC
-	TRBV5-1	TRBD1	TRBJ1-1	CASSLALTGSDTEAFF	TGCGCCAGCAGCTTAGCCCTGACAGGGTCGGACACTGAAGCTTTCTTT
-	TRBV2	TRBD1	TRBJ1-4	CAGARTGIEKLFF	TGTGCCGGCGCGCGGACAGGGATTGAAAAACTGTTTTTT
-	TRBV5-6	TRBD2	TRBJ2-2	CASSPGGHGFAGELFF	TGTGCCAGCAGCCCGGGGGGTCACGGTTTTGCCGGGGAGCTGTTTTTT
-	TRBV6-1	-	TRBJ1-2	CASSEARREMNYGYTF	TGTGCCAGCAGTGAAGCTCGTAGAGAAATGAACTATGGCTACACCTTC
-	TRBV19	-	TRBJ2-2	CASSIRRRDPTGELFF	TGTGCCAGTAGTATTCGCCGCAGGGATCCCACCGGGGAGCTGTTTTTT
-	TRBV19	TRBD1	TRBJ1-2	CASMGQDDYGYTF	TGTGCCAGTATGGGACAGGATGACTATGGCTACACCTTC